The T cell receptor (beta chain) under discussion was sequenced for a study of T cell repertoires in cytomegalovirus infection. This CDR3 is 15 amino acids long. Trimming stripped 0 bases from V and 5 bases from J, with 9 bases between. CDR1 and CDR2 (germline): SGHRS, YFSETQ. This clonotype was detected a few times. Its antigen is undetermined. Via MiXCR, TCRdb re-called the reads, giving one row per CDR3 protein. Altogether hundreds of thousands of distinct CDR3 sequences are present, about 33% being singletons, with the ten largest covering 15% to 20%. V gene TRBV5-1 combines with J gene TRBJ1-6; D unclear. The sequences come from cultured PBMCs, collected from culture after CMV antigen stimulation. The source is a human donor in good health (CMV status not recorded). Some clones in this sample may be carry-over from other donors' samples. The CDR3, as DNA: TGCGCCAGCAGCTTGGACAGCGGAGATAATTCACCCCTCCACTTT. Translating it yields CASSLDSGDNSPLHF.